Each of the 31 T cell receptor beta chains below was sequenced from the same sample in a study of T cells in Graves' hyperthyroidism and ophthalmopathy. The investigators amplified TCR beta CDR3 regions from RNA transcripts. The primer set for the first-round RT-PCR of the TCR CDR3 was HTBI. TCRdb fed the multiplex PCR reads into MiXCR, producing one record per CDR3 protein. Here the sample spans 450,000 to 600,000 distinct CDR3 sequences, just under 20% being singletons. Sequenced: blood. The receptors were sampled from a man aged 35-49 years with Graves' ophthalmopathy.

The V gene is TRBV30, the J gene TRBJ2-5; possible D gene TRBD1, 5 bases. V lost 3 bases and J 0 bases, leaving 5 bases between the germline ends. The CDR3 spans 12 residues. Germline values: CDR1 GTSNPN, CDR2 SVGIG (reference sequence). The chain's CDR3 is CAWRQDQETQYF. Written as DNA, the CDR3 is TGTGCCTGGAGACAGGACCAAGAGACCCAGTACTTC.

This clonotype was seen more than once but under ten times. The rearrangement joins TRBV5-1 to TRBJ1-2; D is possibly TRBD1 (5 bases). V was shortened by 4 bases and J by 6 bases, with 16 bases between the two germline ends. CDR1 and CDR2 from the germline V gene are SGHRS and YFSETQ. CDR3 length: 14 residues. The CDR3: CASSGRDSRNGYTF. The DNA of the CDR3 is TGCGCCAGCAGCGGCAGGGATAGTCGGAATGGCTACACCTTC.

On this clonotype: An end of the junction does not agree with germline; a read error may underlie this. CDR3 protein: CASRLMGQLNEKLFF. CDR3 in DNA: TGCGCCAGCCGCTTAATGGGACAGCTGAATGAAAAACTGTTTTTT. The genes are TRBV5-1 and TRBJ1-4, with 7 nucleotides matching TRBD1. The CDR3 is 15 residues long. Germline V gene lookup returns CDR1 SGHRS and CDR2 YFSETQ.

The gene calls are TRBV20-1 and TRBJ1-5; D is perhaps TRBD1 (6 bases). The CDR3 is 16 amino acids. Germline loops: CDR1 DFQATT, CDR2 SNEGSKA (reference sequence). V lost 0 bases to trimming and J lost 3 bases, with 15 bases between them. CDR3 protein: CSARDRAGAINQPQHF. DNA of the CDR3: TGCAGTGCTAGAGATAGGGCAGGGGCGATCAATCAGCCCCAGCATTTT.

CDR3 nucleotides: TGCAGCGTTGTTGGGTTGGACGAGCAGTACTTC. Amino acid sequence: CSVVGLDEQYF. This rearrangement joins TRBV29-1 to TRBJ2-7; no definite D call. Germline lookup yields CDR1 SQVTM and CDR2 ANQGSEA. The V end was cut by 4 bases, the J end by 5 bases, with 9 bases between. This CDR3 contains 11 residues.

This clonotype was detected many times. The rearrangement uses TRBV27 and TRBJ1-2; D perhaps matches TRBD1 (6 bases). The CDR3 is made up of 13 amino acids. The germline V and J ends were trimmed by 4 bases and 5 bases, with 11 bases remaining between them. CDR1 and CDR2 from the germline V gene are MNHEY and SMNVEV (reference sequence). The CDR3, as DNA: TGTGCCAGCAGTTCACAGGGTTGGTATGGCTACACCTTC. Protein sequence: CASSSQGWYGYTF.

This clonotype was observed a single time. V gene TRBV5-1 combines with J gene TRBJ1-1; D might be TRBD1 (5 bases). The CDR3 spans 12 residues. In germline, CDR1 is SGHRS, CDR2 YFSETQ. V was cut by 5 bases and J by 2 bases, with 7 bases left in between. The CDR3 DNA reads TGCGCCAGCAGTTGGGACAACACTGAAGCTTTCTTT. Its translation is CASSWDNTEAFF.

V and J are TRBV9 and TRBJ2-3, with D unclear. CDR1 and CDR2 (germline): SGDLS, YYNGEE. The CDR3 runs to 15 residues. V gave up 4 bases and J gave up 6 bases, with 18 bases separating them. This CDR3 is CASSLGRSLGDTQYF. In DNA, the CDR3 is TGTGCCAGCAGCCTTGGAAGGTCTTTAGGGGATACGCAGTATTTT.

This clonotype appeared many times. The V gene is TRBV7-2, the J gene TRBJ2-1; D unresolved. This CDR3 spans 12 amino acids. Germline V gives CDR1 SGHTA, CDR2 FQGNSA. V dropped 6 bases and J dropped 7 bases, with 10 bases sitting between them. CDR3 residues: CASSWTRNEQFF. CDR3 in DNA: TGTGCCAGCAGTTGGACCAGGAATGAGCAGTTCTTC.

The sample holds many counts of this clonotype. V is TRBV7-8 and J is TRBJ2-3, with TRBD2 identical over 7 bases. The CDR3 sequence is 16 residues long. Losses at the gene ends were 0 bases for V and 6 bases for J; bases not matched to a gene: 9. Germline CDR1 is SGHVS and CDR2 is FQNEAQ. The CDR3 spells CASSLARGSDSDTQYF. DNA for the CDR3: TGTGCCAGCAGCTTAGCTCGCGGGAGTGACTCGGATACGCAGTATTTT.

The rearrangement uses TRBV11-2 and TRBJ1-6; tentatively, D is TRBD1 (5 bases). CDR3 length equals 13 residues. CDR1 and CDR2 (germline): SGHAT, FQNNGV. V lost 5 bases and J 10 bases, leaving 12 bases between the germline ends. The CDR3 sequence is CASSPGDHSPLHF. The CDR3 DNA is TGTGCCAGCAGCCCGGGGGACCACTCACCCCTCCACTTT. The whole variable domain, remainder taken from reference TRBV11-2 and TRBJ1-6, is EAGVAQSPRYKIIEKRQSVAFWCNPISGHATLYWYQQILGQGPKLLIQFQNNGVVDDSQLPKDRFSAERLKGVDSTLKIQPAKLEDSAVYLCASSPGDHSPLHFGNGTRLTVT.

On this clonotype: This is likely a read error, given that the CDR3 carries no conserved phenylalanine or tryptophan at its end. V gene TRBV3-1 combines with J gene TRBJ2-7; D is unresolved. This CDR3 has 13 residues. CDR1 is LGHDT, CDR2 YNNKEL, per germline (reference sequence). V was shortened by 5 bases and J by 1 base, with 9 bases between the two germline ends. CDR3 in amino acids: CASSFRGSYEQYL. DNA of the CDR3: TGTGCCAGCAGCTTCCGAGGATCCTACGAGCAGTACCTC.

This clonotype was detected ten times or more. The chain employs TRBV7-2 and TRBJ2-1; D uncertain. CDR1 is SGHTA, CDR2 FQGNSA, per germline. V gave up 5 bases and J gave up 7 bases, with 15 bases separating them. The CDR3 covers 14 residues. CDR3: CASSVVRAENEQFF. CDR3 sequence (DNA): TGTGCCAGCAGCGTCGTCCGGGCAGAAAATGAGCAGTTCTTC. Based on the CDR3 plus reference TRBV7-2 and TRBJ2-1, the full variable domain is GAGVSQSPSNKVTEKGKDVELRCDPISGHTALYWYRQSLGQGLEFLIYFQGNSAPDKSGLPSDRFSAERTGGSVSTLTIQRTQQEDSAVYLCASSVVRAENEQFFGPGTRLTVL.

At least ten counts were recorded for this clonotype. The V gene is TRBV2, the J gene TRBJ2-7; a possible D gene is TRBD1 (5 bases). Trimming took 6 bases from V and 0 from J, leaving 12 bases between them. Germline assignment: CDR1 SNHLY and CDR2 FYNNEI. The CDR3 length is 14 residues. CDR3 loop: CASRTTGSSYEQYF. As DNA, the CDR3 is TGTGCCAGCAGAACCACAGGCAGCTCCTACGAGCAGTACTTC.

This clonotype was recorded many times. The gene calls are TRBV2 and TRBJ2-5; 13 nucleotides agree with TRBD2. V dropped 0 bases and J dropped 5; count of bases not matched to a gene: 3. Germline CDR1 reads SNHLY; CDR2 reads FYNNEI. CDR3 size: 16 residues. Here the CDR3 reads CASSEAGLAGVETQYF. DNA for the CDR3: TGTGCCAGCAGTGAAGCCGGACTAGCGGGGGTGGAGACCCAGTACTTC.

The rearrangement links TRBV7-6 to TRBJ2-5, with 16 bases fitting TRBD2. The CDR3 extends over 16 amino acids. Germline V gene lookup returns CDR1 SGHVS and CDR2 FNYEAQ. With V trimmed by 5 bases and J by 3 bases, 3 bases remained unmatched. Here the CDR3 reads CASSQGLAGGEETQYF. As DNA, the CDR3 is TGTGCCAGCAGCCAGGGACTAGCGGGGGGGGAAGAGACCCAGTACTTC.

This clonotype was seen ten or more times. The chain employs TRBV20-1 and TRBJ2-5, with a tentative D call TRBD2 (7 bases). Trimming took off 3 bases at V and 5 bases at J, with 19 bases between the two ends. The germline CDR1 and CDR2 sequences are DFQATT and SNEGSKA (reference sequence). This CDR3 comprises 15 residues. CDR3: CSARIQGGLGETQYF. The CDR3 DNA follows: TGCAGTGCTAGGATACAGGGAGGGTTGGGGGAGACCCAGTACTTC.

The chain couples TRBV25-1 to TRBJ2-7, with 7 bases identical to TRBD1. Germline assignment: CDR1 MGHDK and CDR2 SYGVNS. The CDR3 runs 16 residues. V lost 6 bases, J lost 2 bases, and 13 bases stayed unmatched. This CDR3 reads CASRYKQGRLTYEQYF. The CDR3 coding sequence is TGTGCCAGCAGATATAAACAGGGGAGATTGACCTACGAGCAGTACTTC.

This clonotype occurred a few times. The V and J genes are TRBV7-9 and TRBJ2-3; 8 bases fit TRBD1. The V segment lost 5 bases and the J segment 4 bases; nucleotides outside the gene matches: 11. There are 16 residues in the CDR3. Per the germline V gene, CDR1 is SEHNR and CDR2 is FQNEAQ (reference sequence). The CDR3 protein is CASSPSTGVWADTQYF. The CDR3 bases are TGTGCCAGCAGCCCCTCGACAGGGGTTTGGGCAGATACGCAGTATTTT.

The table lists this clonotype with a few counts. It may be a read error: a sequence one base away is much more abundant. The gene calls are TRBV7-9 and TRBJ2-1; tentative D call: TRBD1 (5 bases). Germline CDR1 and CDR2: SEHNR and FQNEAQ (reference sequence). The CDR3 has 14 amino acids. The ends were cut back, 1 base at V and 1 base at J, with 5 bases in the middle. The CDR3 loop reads CASSLDRSYNEQFF. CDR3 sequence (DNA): TGTGCCAGCAGCTTAGACAGGTCCTACAATGAGCAGTTCTTC.

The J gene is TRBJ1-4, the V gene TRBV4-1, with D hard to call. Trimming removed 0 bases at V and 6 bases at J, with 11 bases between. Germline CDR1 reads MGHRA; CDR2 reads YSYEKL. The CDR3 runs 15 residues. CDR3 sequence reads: CASSQDSLSDEKLFF. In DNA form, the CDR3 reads TGCGCCAGCAGCCAAGATTCACTTTCCGATGAAAAACTGTTTTTT.

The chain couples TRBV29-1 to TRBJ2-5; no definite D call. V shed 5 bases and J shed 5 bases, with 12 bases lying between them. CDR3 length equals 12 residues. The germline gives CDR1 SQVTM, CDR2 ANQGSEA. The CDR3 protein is CSVNEGRETQYF. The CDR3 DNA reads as TGCAGCGTTAATGAAGGAAGGGAGACCCAGTACTTC.

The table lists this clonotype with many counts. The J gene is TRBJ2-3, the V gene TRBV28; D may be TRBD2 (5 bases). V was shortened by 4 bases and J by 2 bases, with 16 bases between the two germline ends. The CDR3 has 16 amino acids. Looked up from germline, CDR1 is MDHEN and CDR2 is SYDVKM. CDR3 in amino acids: CASSSPGSRDTDTQYF. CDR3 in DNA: TGTGCCAGCAGTTCCCCGGGCTCCCGGGACACAGATACGCAGTATTTT.

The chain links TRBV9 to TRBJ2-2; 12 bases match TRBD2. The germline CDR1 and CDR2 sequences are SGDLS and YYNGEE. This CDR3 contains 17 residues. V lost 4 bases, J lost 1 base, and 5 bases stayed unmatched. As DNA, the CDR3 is TGTGCCAGCAGCTCTCGACTAGCGGGGGAGAACACCGGGGAGCTGTTTTTT. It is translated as CASSSRLAGENTGELFF.

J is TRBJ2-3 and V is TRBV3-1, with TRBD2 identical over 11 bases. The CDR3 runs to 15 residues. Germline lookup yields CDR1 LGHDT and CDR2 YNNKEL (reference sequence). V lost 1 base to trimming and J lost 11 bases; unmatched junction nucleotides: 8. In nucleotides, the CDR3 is TGTGCCAGCAGCCAAGGACCCCTAGCGGGGGGCGAGCAGTATTTT. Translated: CASSQGPLAGGEQYF.

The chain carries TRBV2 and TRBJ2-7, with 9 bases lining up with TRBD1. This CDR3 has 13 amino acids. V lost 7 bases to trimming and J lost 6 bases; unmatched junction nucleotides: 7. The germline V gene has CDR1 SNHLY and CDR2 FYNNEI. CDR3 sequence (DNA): TGTGCCAGCAACCGGGACAGGGTCGGCGAGCAGTACTTC. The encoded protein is CASNRDRVGEQYF. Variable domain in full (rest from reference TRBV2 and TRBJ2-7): EPEVTQTPSHQVTQMGQEVILRCVPISNHLYFYWYRQILGQKVEFLVSFYNNEISEKSEIFDDQFSVERPDGSNFTLKIRSTKLEDSAMYFCASNRDRVGEQYFGPGTRLTVT.

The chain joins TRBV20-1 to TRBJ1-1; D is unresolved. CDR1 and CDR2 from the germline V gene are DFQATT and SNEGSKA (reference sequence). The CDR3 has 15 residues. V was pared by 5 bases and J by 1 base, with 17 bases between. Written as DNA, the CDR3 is TGCAGTGCTCCACTAAGCCGGAGCAGGAACACTGAAGCTTTCTTT. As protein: CSAPLSRSRNTEAFF.

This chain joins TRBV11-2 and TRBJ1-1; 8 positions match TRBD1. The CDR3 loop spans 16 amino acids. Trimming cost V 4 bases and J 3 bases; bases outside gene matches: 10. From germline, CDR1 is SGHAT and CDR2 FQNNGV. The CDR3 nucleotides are TGTGCCAGCAGCTCAAGAACAGGGGGGTTGGACACTGAAGCTTTCTTT. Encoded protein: CASSSRTGGLDTEAFF.

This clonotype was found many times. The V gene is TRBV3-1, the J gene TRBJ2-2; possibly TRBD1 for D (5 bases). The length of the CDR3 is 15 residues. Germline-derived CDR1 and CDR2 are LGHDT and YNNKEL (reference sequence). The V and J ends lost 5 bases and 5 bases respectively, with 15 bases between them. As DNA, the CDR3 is TGTGCCAGCAGCGGGGCTGCCGGGCGGACCGGGGAGCTGTTTTTT. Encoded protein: CASSGAAGRTGELFF.

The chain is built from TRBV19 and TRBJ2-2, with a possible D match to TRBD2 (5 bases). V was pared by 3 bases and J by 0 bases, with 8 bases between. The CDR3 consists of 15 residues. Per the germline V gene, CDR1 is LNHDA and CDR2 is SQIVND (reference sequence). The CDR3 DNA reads TGTGCCAGTAGTATTTTAGCGTCGAACACCGGGGAGCTGTTTTTT. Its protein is CASSILASNTGELFF.

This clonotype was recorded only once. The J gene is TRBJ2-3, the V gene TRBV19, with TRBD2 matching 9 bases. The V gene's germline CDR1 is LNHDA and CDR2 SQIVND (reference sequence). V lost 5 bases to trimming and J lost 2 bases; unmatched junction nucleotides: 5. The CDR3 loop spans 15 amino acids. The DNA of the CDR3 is TGTGCCAGTAGTTCGGCTAGCGGGGTCACAGATACGCAGTATTTT. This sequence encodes CASSSASGVTDTQYF.